This T cell receptor (beta chain) was identified during a study of T cell responses to AZD1222 COVID-19 vaccine. Clones were sequenced by immunoSEQ multiplex PCR, and TCRdb holds only the in-frame ones, with some missing. In the table there are under 150,000 clones, 70% to 90% of which are singletons. General study results and limits: Females outnumbered males among donors, who were mostly white British; clonal diversity was possibly underestimated. Two AZD1222 doses significantly raised spike-specific TCR breadth and depth over controls. Repertoires were collected only later (after the peak T cell response had occurred).

The CDR3 contains 16 residues. V was clipped by 0 bases and J by 3 bases, with 15 bases between them. Germline V gives CDR1 LGHNA, CDR2 YSLEER. A word on this clone: Its antigen is unknown.

The genes are TRBV4-3 and TRBJ2-7, with D perhaps matching TRBD2 (6 bases). The sequence was collected from an adult in good health. The sequencing here drew on peripheral blood, taken on day 0 of MenACWY control vaccination. Written as DNA, the CDR3 is TGCGCCAGCAGCCAAGACCCCGGGGTAGCGGTCTACGAGCAGTACTTC. The encoded protein is CASSQDPGVAVYEQYF.